This entry is about one TCR beta chain. Its antigen is not known. For TCR beta, libraries came from iRepertoire HTBI primers and Arm-PCR of CDR3 regions. One entry per CDR3 protein results from TCRdb running MiXCR on the multiplex PCR reads. The table includes 400,000 to 650,000 distinct CDR3 sequences, about 16% detected once. The data were obtained in a study of regulatory T cells in long-lasting Graves disease. General observations from the study: The persistent group shared 2,741 public clonotypes, more than the roughly 970 shared by new patients.

Time point of the sample: newly diagnosed GD, antithyroid drugs for less than 3 months. PBMCs were the source of the RNA used for TCR sequencing. Diagnoses of Graves' disease were made by American Thyroid Association guidelines. These data also featured in a second study, about T cells in Graves' hyperthyroidism and ophthalmopathy.

This receptor was identified in a woman aged 35 to 60 with Graves disease. This specimen was peripheral blood mononuclear cells (PBMCs), taken at new diagnosis, from a patient treated with antithyroid drugs.

CDR3 DNA sequence: TGTGCCAGCAGCCTCCACGGGGGGGTTAACACTGAAGCTTTCTTT. It encodes CASSLHGGVNTEAFF. The chain couples TRBV7-3 to TRBJ1-1; TRBD1 is a possible D gene (5 bases). Trimming left V 5 bases short and J 2 bases short, with 15 bases between. In germline, CDR1 is SGHTA, CDR2 FQGTGA. CDR3 length: 15 amino acids.